This entry features one TCR beta chain sequence. Its antigen is unknown. Base qualities were left out, and no much larger clone turns up one base away. The V end loses 1 base and the J end loses 2 bases, and a stretch of 11 bases separates them. The germline V gene (reference sequence) specifies SSHAT as CDR1 and FNYEAQ as CDR2. From its cysteine to its phenylalanine, the CDR3 spans 15 amino acids. CDR3 DNA only is kept here, 45 bases in frame from base 1. TCRbeta CDR3 regions were amplified from genomic DNA using the immunoSEQ Assay, a bias-controlled multiplex PCR. The authors processed their data as follows. The number of nucleated cells in each sample was estimated from the amplification of reference gene primers within the assay. To quantify the absolute abundance of each unique TCRbeta CDR3 rearrangement, sequence reads were collapsed and filtered. For each sample, productive Simpson clonality was calculated as the square root of Simpson's diversity index across productive rearrangements. TCRdb holds this immuneACCESS table with in-frame rearrangements only. Some clones are missing; in checked studies, unresolved V genes explain under half, and the rest has no known cause. V, J and clone size reflect that table, while D and trimming were determined from the DNA. Across this sample there are 150,000 to 200,000 clones, with 86% seen only once. The ten biggest clones cover 0.99% of the sample.

The source of the sample is a study of blood T cell repertoires in COVID-19 (dated by TCRdb to about 2020). Background for the entire study: Samples from collaborators originated in the United States, Italy and Spain and spanned both the acute and convalescent phases of COVID-19. The prospective study material was composed of cDNA or gDNA derived from T cells, B-cell-depleted T cells, or PBMCs. Subjects who had been exposed to COVID-19, were actively infected with it, or had recovered from it provided the deeply sampled blood TCRbeta repertoires that made up the dataset. The repertoires were released in a freely available public database intended as a resource for research on the immune response to SARS-CoV-2. HLA class I and class II types, where available, came from metadata supplied by the sample provider rather than from assay-based typing. A de-identified subject ID, COVID-19 status, age in years and sex were almost always included in the sample metadata. The samples were drawn from two sources: the first 160 participants of the ongoing ImmuneRACE study, and 1,254 subjects contributed by 6 global collaborators.

Study-wide findings and limitations: The quantity of clinical and demographic metadata differed by source and by participant and was supplied without curation.

The collaborating institutions used their own protocols to collect whole blood in K2EDTA tubes. For TCRbeta analysis, collaborators shipped samples as frozen whole blood, isolated PBMCs, or DNA extracted from either of those sample types. This clonotype originated in a man aged 18 to 29 with acute or convalescent COVID-19. The sequencing input was peripheral blood. The V gene is TRBV7-7 and the J gene is TRBJ2-5; the best D guess is TRBD2, with 6 bases matching. CDR3 region: CASSLGPGLQETQYF. Read as DNA, the sequence is TGTGCCAGCAGCTTAGGGCCGGGACTTCAAGAGACCCAGTACTTC.